The clone carrying this T cell receptor (beta chain) was observed once. Using RNA transcripts, the TCR beta CDR3 regions were amplified. Second-round multiplex PCR came after a first-round RT-PCR that employed HTBI primers. TCRdb analysed the multiplex PCR reads with MiXCR anew, one entry per CDR3 protein. The profile shows about 15,000 distinct CDR3 sequences, 46% of them singletons. This record belongs to a study of Graves' ophthalmopathy and Graves' hyperthyroidism. V dropped 0 bases and J dropped 0 bases, with 21 bases sitting between them. CDR3 length: 19 amino acids. CDR1 is MNHEY and CDR2 is SVGEGT in the germline V gene.

J is TRBJ2-7 and V is TRBV6-2 or TRBV6-3, with D hard to call. The clonotype originates from a woman aged 40 to 50 with stable Graves' hyperthyroidism. The material sequenced was peripheral blood. CDR3 DNA sequence: TGTGCCAGCAGTTACTCCCAGCCCATTGGTACGCCCCCCTCCTACGAGCAGTACTTC. Residues: CASSYSQPIGTPPSYEQYF.